The 18 T cell receptor beta chains listed next were all sequenced from one sample in a study of T-cell reconstitution after alpha-beta-depleted transplantation in children. Unique molecular identifiers were built into the TCRbeta library. TCRdb re-called the PCR reads through MiXCR, storing one row per CDR3 protein. In the table there are around 200,000 distinct CDR3 sequences, approximately 7% of which are singletons. The sample was PBMCs from the stem cell graft donor, taken from the stem cell graft. Receptors were obtained from a human donor who donated a stem cell graft to a child with Wiskott-Aldrich syndrome.

This clonotype was recorded at least ten times. The chain is built from TRBV12-3 or TRBV12-4 and TRBJ1-2; D might be TRBD1 (6 bases). The CDR3 loop spans 13 amino acids. V lost 4 bases, J lost 3 bases, and 9 bases lay in between. The CDR3 coding sequence is TGTGCCAGCAGTTGGGGGCAGCACTATGGCTACACCTTC. It translates to CASSWGQHYGYTF.

V is TRBV23-1 and J is TRBJ2-1; no clear D gene. TRBV23-1 is classed as an ORF, of uncertain function. The CDR3 is made up of 18 amino acids. Trimming took off 4 bases at V and 5 bases at J, with 24 bases between the two ends. For the CDR3, the DNA is TGCGCCAGCAGTCGCCCGGAGATCGGAGTTGAGCCAAACAATGAGCAGTTCTTC. Translating it yields CASSRPEIGVEPNNEQFF.

This clonotype was seen many times. The junction departs from the called germline gene at one end, perhaps through a read error. This chain uses TRBV5-1 with TRBJ2-2, with 12 bases aligning to TRBD1. Looked up from germline, CDR1 is SGHRS and CDR2 is YFSETQ. CDR3 length: 16 residues. The CDR3 protein is CASSRGTGGAPGELFF. CDR3 DNA sequence: TGCGCCAGCAGCAGAGGGACAGGGGGCGCCCCCGGTGAGCTGTTTTTT.

This clonotype was counted only a few times. The chain employs TRBV6-1 and TRBJ2-1, with TRBD2 matching over 11 bases. The CDR3 length is 15 residues. V was clipped by 6 bases and J by 3 bases; unmatched bases: 4. Germline CDR1 MNHNS, CDR2 SASEGT. CDR3 sequence (DNA): TGTGCCAGCAGCACTAGCGGGAGCCACTACAATGAGCAGTTCTTC. Amino acid sequence: CASSTSGSHYNEQFF.

This clonotype was observed many times. The genes are TRBV27 and TRBJ1-6; D is ambiguous. V was trimmed by 3 bases and J by 8 bases, leaving 11 bases between them. The CDR3 is 14 amino acids. The V gene's germline CDR1 is MNHEY and CDR2 SMNVEV (reference sequence). The CDR3 nucleotides read TGTGCCAGCAGTTTTCTCCGCGATTATTCACCCCTCCACTTT. Its protein is CASSFLRDYSPLHF.

This clonotype was counted a single time. One base away lies a much larger clone, so this may be a sequencing read error. V is TRBV20-1 and J is TRBJ2-7, with 9 nucleotides matching TRBD2. The CDR3 covers 14 residues. Germline CDR1 is DFQATT and CDR2 is SNEGSKA (reference sequence). V lost 6 bases to trimming and J lost 11 bases; unmatched junction nucleotides: 17. The CDR3 loop is CSATGAGGIKREYF. The CDR3, as DNA: TGCAGTGCCACAGGGGCGGGAGGGATCAAAAGGGAGTACTTC.

This clonotype occurred a few times. The chain has TRBV18 and TRBJ1-5; D unclear. The CDR3 has 13 amino acids. Per the germline V gene, CDR1 is KGHSH and CDR2 is LQKENI. Trimming shortened V by 2 bases and J by 6 bases, and 8 bases separated the two germline ends. The CDR3: CASSPEGGQPQHF. Here the CDR3 DNA reads TGTGCCAGCTCACCAGAGGGCGGTCAGCCCCAGCATTTT.

In regard to this clonotype: A much larger clonotype is one base distant, so this may be a read error. This chain uses TRBV3-1 with TRBJ2-1; unclear D gene. Per the germline V gene, CDR1 is LGHDT and CDR2 is YNNKEL (reference sequence). This CDR3 comprises 13 residues. V lost 2 bases and J lost 15, with 17 bases in between. The chain's CDR3 is CASSQLSGGWRFF. In DNA, the CDR3 is TGTGCCAGCAGCCAATTATCTGGCGGCTGGCGGTTCTTC.

A few counts support this clonotype. The chain links TRBV6-1 to TRBJ2-5; possible D gene TRBD2, 5 bases. The CDR3 has 15 residues. Germline values: CDR1 MNHNS, CDR2 SASEGT. Between the trimmed V and J ends, which lost 6 bases and 4 bases, there was a span of 18 bases. This CDR3 reads CASSSRRGIRETQYF. CDR3 bases: TGTGCCAGCAGCTCCCGAAGAGGGATTAGAGAGACCCAGTACTTC.

The J gene is TRBJ2-7, the V gene TRBV7-6, with D perhaps matching TRBD1 (6 bases). The germline CDR1 and CDR2 sequences are SGHVS and FNYEAQ. The CDR3 has 15 amino acids. The V and J ends lost 5 bases and 0 bases respectively, with 14 bases between them. The CDR3 nucleotides read TGTGCCAGCAGCCGATCACAGGGCGACTCCTACGAGCAGTACTTC. This translates into CASSRSQGDSYEQYF.

This clonotype has a count of ten or more. This rearrangement joins TRBV7-2 to TRBJ2-1; 10 bases map to TRBD1. Germline values: CDR1 SGHTA, CDR2 FQGNSA. Trimming cost V 2 bases and J 4 bases; bases outside gene matches: 5. The CDR3 has 16 residues. The CDR3 nucleotides read TGTGCCAGCAGCTTAATACCGGGACAGGGGTACAATGAGCAGTTCTTC. Protein product: CASSLIPGQGYNEQFF.

This clonotype came up many times. The CDR3 sequence: CASSPRTASTDTQYF. CDR3 bases: TGCGCCAGCAGCCCGCGGACAGCAAGCACAGATACGCAGTATTTT. The rearrangement uses TRBV5-1 and TRBJ2-3, with D perhaps matching TRBD1 (6 bases). The CDR3 contains 15 residues. Germline CDR1 is SGHRS and CDR2 is YFSETQ. V was shortened by 4 bases and J by 0 bases, with 12 bases between the two germline ends.

This clonotype was observed at least ten times. CDR3 bases: TGTGCCAGCAGTCTCTTCGGGAGGCCAACAGATACGCAGTATTTT. Residues: CASSLFGRPTDTQYF. The rearrangement uses TRBV12-3 or TRBV12-4 and TRBJ2-3, with 7 bases matching TRBD2. The length of the CDR3 is 15 residues. The junction had 8 bases not matched to a gene; V was cut back by 5 bases and J by 3 bases.

The chain links TRBV4-1 to TRBJ2-7; D call uncertain. CDR3 size: 16 residues. Germline V lookup: CDR1 MGHRA, CDR2 YSYEKL. V dropped 0 bases and J dropped 6 bases, with 18 bases sitting between them. CDR3 bases: TGCGCCAGCAGCCAAGATGTAAATAGGGTTGGCGGCGAGCAGTACTTC. Its protein product is CASSQDVNRVGGEQYF.

Notes on this clonotype: The junction shows a germline mismatch at one end, possibly a read error. The chain employs TRBV7-2 and TRBJ2-1; D perhaps matches TRBD2 (5 bases). The CDR3 is 14 residues long. CDR1 and CDR2 from the germline V gene are SGHTA and FQGNSA. Here the CDR3 DNA reads TGTGCAAGCAGCCCCGGGATTTGGAACAATGAGCAGTTCTTC. Protein product: CASSPGIWNNEQFF.

The V call is TRBV11-2, the J call TRBJ1-5; 8 nucleotides match TRBD1. J was trimmed by 2 bases and V by 4 bases; bases with no gene match: 7. Germline CDR1 is SGHAT and CDR2 is FQNNGV. The CDR3 has 16 residues. CDR3: CASSSEQGAGNQPQHF. CDR3 nucleotide sequence: TGTGCCAGCAGCTCAGAGCAGGGGGCAGGCAATCAGCCCCAGCATTTT.

This clonotype showed up many times. V is TRBV20-1 and J is TRBJ1-1; TRBD1 agrees at 9 bases. In germline, CDR1 is DFQATT, CDR2 SNEGSKA (reference sequence). The trim removed 0 bases at V and 4 bases at J, leaving 6 bases unmatched. This CDR3 spans 15 amino acids. The DNA for the CDR3 is TGCAGTGCTAGAGATCACAGGGGGCCGAGCACTGAAGCTTTCTTT. Protein product: CSARDHRGPSTEAFF.

This clonotype was counted between two and nine times. This rearrangement joins TRBV5-1 to TRBJ2-1; no firm D call. V was cut by 9 bases and J by 1 base, with 14 bases left in between. This CDR3 has 14 amino acids. The germline CDR1 and CDR2 sequences are SGHRS and YFSETQ. The CDR3 bases are TGCGCCACTGGCGAAATCCCTTCCTACAATGAGCAGTTCTTC. It codes for CATGEIPSYNEQFF.